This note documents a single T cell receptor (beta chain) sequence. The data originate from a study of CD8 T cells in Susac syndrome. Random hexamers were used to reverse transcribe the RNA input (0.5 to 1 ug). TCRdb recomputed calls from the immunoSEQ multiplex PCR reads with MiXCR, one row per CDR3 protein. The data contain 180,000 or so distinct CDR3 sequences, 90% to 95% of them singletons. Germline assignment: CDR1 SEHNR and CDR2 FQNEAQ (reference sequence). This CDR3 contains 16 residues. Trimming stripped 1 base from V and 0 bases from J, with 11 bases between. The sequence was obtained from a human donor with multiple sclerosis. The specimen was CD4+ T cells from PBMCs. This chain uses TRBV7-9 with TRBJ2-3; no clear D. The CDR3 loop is CASSLGGGASTDTQYF. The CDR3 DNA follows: TGTGCCAGCAGCTTAGGCGGCGGAGCTAGCACAGATACGCAGTATTTT.